This entry concerns a single TCR beta chain. The data derive from a study of cytomegalovirus exposure and HLA in healthy donors. The PCR used 60 Vbeta and 13 Jbeta primers. Method: immunoSEQ multiplex PCR; TCRdb's copy keeps in-frame clones and lacks some. The sample has roughly 140,000 clones, 64% seen once. The ends were cut back, 1 base at V and 3 bases at J, with 13 bases in the middle. Germline CDR1 and CDR2: SGHNT and YYREEE (reference sequence). The CDR3 is 15 residues long. The material sequenced was PBMCs. The genes are TRBV5-4 and TRBJ1-2; weak D call: TRBD1 (6 bases). This sequence was found in a woman aged 25 to 39 in good health and CMV-seropositive. The CDR3 here is CASSLRDTLYYGYTF. As DNA, the CDR3 is TGTGCCAGCAGCTTGAGGGACACTCTTTACTATGGCTACACCTTC.